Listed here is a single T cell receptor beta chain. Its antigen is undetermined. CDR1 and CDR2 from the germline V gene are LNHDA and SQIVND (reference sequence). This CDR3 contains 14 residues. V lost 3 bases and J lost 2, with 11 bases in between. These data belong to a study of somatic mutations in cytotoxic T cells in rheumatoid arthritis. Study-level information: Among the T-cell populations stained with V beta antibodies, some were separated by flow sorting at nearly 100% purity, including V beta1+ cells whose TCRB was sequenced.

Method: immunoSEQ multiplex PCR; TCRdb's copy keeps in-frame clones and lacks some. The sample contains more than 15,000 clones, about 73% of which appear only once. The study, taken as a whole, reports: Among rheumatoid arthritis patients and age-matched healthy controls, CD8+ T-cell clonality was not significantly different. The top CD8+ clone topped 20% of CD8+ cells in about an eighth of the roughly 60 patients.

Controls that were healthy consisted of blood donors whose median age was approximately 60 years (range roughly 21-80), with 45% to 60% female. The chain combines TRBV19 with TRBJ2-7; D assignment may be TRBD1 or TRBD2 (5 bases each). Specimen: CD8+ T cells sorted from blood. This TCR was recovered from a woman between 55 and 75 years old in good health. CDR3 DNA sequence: TGTGCCAGTAGTATCCCCGGGGCCCCCTACGAGCAGTACTTC. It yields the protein CASSIPGAPYEQYF.